This T cell receptor beta chain appears in the sequencing data of a study of T cells in Graves' hyperthyroidism and ophthalmopathy. This clonotype was recorded a few times. Diagnosis relied on clinical symptoms, serum thyroxine and TRAb, thyroid ultrasound and orbital computed tomography. Researchers took RNA transcripts and amplified the TCR beta CDR3 regions from them. HTBI primers drove first-round RT-PCR of the TCR CDR3. TCRdb analysed the multiplex PCR reads with MiXCR anew, one entry per CDR3 protein. The sample lists some 510,000 distinct CDR3 sequences; less than 25% were seen once. The CDR3 totals 13 residues. With 4 bases removed from V and 3 bases from J, the gap between germline ends came to 11 bases. CDR1 is SGDLS, CDR2 YYNGEE, per germline.

V is TRBV9 and J is TRBJ2-7, with D perhaps TRBD2 (5 bases). This receptor was obtained from a young man with Graves' hyperthyroidism. The sequencing sample was made of blood. CDR3 residues: CASSTPGIYEQYF. The CDR3 DNA follows: TGTGCCAGCAGCACGCCGGGGATCTACGAGCAGTACTTC.